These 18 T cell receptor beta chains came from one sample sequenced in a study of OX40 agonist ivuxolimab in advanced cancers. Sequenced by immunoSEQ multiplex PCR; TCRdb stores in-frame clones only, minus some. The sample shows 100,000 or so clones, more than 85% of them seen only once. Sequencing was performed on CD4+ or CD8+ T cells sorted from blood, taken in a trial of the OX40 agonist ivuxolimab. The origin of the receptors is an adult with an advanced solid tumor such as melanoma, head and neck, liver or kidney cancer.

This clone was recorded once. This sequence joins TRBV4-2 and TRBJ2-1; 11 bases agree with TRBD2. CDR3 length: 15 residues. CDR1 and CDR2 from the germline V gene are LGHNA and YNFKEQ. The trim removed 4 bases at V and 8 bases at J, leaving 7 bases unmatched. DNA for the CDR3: TGTGCCAGCAGCCGGCGGGGACTAGCGGCGGATGAGCAGTTCTTC. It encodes CASSRRGLAADEQFF.

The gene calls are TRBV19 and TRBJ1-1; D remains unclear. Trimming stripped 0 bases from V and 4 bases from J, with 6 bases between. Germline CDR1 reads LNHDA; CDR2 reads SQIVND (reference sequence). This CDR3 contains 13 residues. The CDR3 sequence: CASSIDFSTEAFF. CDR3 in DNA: TGTGCCAGTAGTATAGATTTTAGCACTGAAGCTTTCTTT.

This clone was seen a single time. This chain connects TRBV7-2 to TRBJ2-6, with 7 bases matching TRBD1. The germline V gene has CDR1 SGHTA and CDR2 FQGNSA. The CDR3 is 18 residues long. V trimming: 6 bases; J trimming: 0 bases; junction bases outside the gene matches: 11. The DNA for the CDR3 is TGTGCCAGCAGGGACCGGGACAGCCTTTTCTCTGGGGCCAACGTCCTGACTTTC. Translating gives CASRDRDSLFSGANVLTF.

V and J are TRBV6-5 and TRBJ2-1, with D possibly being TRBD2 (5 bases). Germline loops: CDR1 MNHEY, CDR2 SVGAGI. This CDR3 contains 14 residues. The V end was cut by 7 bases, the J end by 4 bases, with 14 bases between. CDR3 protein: CASTEKDSYNEQFF. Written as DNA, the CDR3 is TGTGCCAGCACCGAGAAGGACTCATACAATGAGCAGTTCTTC.

The CDR3 is CASSPRQGAGETQYF. The DNA of the CDR3 is TGTGCCAGCAGCCCCAGACAGGGGGCGGGGGAGACCCAGTACTTC. The chain has TRBV7-6 and TRBJ2-5, with 10 bases lining up with TRBD1. CDR1 SGHVS and CDR2 FNYEAQ come from the germline V gene. The CDR3 totals 15 residues. V lost 5 bases and J lost 5; bases outside the gene matches: 8.

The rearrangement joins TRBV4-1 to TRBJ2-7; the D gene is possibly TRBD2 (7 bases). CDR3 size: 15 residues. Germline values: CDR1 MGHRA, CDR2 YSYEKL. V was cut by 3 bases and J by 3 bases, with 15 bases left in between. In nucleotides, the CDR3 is TGCGCCAGCAGCCAGGGGGGCAAGCGGGACTACGAGCAGTACTTC. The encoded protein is CASSQGGKRDYEQYF.

The CDR3 is CASPWLGPYNEQFF. In nucleotides, the CDR3 is TGTGCCAGCCCCTGGTTGGGGCCATACAATGAGCAGTTCTTC. The genes are TRBV27 and TRBJ2-1; perhaps TRBD1 as D (5 bases). V shed 8 bases and J shed 4 bases, with 15 bases lying between them. The CDR3 has 14 amino acids. Germline CDR1 and CDR2: MNHEY and SMNVEV (reference sequence).

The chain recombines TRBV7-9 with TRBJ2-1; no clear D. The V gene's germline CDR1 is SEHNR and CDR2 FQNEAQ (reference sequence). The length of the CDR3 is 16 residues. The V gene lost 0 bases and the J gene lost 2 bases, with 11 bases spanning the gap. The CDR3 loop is CASSLAHTGAYNEQFF. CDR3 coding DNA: TGTGCCAGCAGCTTAGCGCACACCGGAGCCTACAATGAGCAGTTCTTC.

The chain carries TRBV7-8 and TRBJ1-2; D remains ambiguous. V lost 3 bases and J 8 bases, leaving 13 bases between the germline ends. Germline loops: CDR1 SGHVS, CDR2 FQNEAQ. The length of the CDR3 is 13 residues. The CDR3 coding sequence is TGTGCCAGCAGCTTCGGGGAAAGCATAGGCTACACCTTC. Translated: CASSFGESIGYTF.

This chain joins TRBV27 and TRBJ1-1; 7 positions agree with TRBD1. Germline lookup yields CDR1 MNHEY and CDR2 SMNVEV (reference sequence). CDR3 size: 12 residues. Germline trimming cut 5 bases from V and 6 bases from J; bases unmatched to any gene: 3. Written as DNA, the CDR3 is TGTGCCAGCAGTCGACAGGGAGCTGAAGCTTTCTTT. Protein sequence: CASSRQGAEAFF.

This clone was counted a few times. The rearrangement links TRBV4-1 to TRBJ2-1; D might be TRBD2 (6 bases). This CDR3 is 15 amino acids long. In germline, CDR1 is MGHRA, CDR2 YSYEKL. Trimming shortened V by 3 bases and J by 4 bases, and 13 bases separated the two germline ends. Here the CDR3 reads CASSHAGTTYNEQFF. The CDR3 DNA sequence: TGCGCCAGCAGCCATGCGGGGACCACATACAATGAGCAGTTCTTC.

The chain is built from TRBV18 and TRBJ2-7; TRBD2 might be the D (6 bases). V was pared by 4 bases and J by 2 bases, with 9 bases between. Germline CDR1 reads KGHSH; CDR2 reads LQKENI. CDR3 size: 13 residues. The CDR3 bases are TGTGCCAGCTCACTAGCGGAGACCTACGAGCAGTACTTC. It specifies CASSLAETYEQYF.

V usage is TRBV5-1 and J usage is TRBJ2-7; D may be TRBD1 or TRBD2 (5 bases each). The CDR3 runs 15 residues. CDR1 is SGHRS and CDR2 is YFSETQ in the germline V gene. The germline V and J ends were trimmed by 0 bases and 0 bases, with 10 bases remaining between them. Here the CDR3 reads CASSLGGLPSYEQYF. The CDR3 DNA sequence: TGCGCCAGCAGCTTGGGGGGGTTGCCCTCCTACGAGCAGTACTTC.

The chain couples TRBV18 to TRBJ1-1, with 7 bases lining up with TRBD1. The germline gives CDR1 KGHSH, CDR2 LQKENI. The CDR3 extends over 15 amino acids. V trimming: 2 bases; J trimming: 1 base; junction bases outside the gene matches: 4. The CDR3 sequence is CASSPAGQQNTEAFF. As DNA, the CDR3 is TGTGCCAGCTCACCAGCGGGACAGCAGAACACTGAAGCTTTCTTT.

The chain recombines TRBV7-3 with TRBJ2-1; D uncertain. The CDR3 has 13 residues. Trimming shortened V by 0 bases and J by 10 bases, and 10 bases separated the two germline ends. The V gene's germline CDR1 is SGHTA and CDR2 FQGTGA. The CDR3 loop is CASSLTGPTEQFF. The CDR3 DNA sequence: TGTGCCAGCAGCTTAACGGGTCCGACCGAGCAGTTCTTC.

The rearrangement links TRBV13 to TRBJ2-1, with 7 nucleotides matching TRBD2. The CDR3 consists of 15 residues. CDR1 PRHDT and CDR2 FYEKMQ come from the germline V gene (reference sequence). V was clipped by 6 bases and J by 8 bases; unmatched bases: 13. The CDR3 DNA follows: TGTGCCAGCAGGCGACTAGCCCCCGGACTTGATGAGCAGTTCTTC. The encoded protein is CASRRLAPGLDEQFF.

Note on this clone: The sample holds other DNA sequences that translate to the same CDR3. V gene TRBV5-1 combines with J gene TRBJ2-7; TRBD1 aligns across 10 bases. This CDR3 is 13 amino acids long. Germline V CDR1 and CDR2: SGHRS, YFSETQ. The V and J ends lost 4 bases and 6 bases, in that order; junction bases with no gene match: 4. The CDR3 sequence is CASSATGGFEQYF. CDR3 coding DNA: TGCGCCAGCAGCGCGACAGGGGGCTTCGAGCAGTACTTC.

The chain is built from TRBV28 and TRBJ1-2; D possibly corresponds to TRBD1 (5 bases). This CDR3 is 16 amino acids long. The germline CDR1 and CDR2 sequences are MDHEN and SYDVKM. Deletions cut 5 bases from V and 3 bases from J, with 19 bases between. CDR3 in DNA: TGTGCCAGCAGTCCCCTAGGAGGGGCGTCCGACTATGGCTACACCTTC. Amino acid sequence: CASSPLGGASDYGYTF.